Following are 30 T cell receptor beta chains from one sample sequenced in a study of vaccination and CD4 T cells after COVID-19. Treatment denoted: 10-day PBMC culture with coronavirus spike peptide pools or control peptides (ViraFEST assay). These receptors have no known antigen. Researchers used the Oncomine TCR Beta short-read assay to sequence DNA from cultured CD4+ T cells. TCRdb called the PCR reads again in MiXCR, with one record for every CDR3 protein. There are approximately 16,000 distinct CDR3 sequences in the sample; less than 25% occur only once, and around 12% lies in the top ten. Sequencing used CD4+ T cells from blood, cultured in vitro, obtained before SARS-CoV-2 vaccination. Every receptor here comes from a human donor who received a COVID-19 vaccine.

This chain uses TRBV11-2 with TRBJ1-5, with D tentatively TRBD1 (6 bases). Germline V lookup: CDR1 SGHAT, CDR2 FQNNGV. Trimming removed 3 bases from V and 3 bases from J, with 15 bases in between. The CDR3 consists of 16 residues. The DNA of the CDR3 is TGTGCCAGCAGCTTCTCCGGGGACACCAACAATCAGCCCCAGCATTTT. It is translated as CASSFSGDTNNQPQHF.

The CDR3 sequence: CASSRNRGVVYEQYF. The CDR3 DNA reads as TGTGCCAGCAGTCGAAACAGGGGGGTGGTTTACGAGCAGTACTTC. This chain links TRBV12-3 or TRBV12-4 with TRBJ2-7, with 8 bases identical to TRBD1. There are 15 residues in the CDR3. V lost 5 bases to trimming and J lost 4 bases; unmatched junction nucleotides: 10.

The chain carries TRBV6-1 and TRBJ2-7; weak D call: TRBD2 (7 bases). Trimming pared 0 bases from V and 5 bases from J, leaving 14 bases between. CDR1 is MNHNS and CDR2 is SASEGT in the germline V gene. The CDR3 spans 15 residues. The CDR3 nucleotides are TGTGCCAGCAGTGAAGCCCGGGGGGCTAACGACGAGCAGTACTTC. It encodes CASSEARGANDEQYF.

The chain combines TRBV5-6 with TRBJ1-6; 9 bases are a match to TRBD1. Germline trimming cut 0 bases from V and 10 bases from J; bases unmatched to any gene: 5. CDR3 length: 15 residues. The germline V gene encodes CDR1 SGHDT and CDR2 YYEEEE. The CDR3 protein is CASSLGGQGWSPLHF. Written as DNA, the CDR3 is TGTGCCAGCAGCTTGGGGGGACAGGGATGGTCACCCCTCCACTTT.

This sequence joins TRBV6-1 and TRBJ2-1; D unresolved. Between the trimmed V and J ends, which lost 2 bases and 3 bases, there was a span of 8 bases. CDR1 and CDR2 (germline): MNHNS, SASEGT. The CDR3 is 14 amino acids. The CDR3 region is CASSETRSYNEQFF. The CDR3 DNA is TGTGCCAGCAGTGAAACCCGAAGCTACAATGAGCAGTTCTTC.

V is TRBV9 and J is TRBJ2-2; possibly TRBD1 for D (5 bases). Germline CDR1 SGDLS, CDR2 YYNGEE. The length of the CDR3 is 14 residues. V lost 10 bases, J lost 2 bases, and 15 bases lay in between. In DNA form, the CDR3 reads TGTGCCCACGATAAGGGGCCTAACACCGGGGAGCTGTTTTTT. Residues: CAHDKGPNTGELFF.

The chain employs TRBV6-1 and TRBJ1-6, with 10 bases matching TRBD1. Trimming cost V 6 bases and J 7 bases; bases outside gene matches: 3. Germline CDR1 is MNHNS and CDR2 is SASEGT. This CDR3 comprises 14 residues. In nucleotides, the CDR3 is TGTGCCAGCAGAGCGGGACAGGGGAATTCACCCCTCCACTTT. Amino acid sequence: CASRAGQGNSPLHF.

V gene TRBV15 combines with J gene TRBJ1-5; D is unclear. V lost 0 bases and J lost 0, with 6 bases in between. Germline assignment: CDR1 LNHNV and CDR2 YYDKDF (reference sequence). The CDR3 extends over 15 amino acids. The CDR3, as DNA: TGTGCCACCAGCAGAGAATATAATAGCAATCAGCCCCAGCATTTT. Translation: CATSREYNSNQPQHF.

This clonotype has just a few counts. The chain combines TRBV25-1 with TRBJ1-1; D gene ambiguous. The length of the CDR3 is 14 residues. CDR1 and CDR2 from the germline V gene are MGHDK and SYGVNS. Trimming shortened V by 1 base and J by 4 bases, and 10 bases separated the two germline ends. The CDR3 here is CASSESWGITEAFF. The DNA of the CDR3 is TGTGCCAGCAGTGAATCATGGGGTATCACTGAAGCTTTCTTT. Drawing the rest from reference TRBV25-1 and TRBJ1-1, the complete variable domain is EADIYQTPRYLVIGTGKKITLECSQTMGHDKMYWYQQDPGMELHLIHYSYGVNSTEKGDLSSESTVSRIRTEHFPLTLESARPSHTSQYLCASSESWGITEAFFGQGTRLTVV.

This clonotype was detected a few times. The J gene is TRBJ2-3, the V gene TRBV12-3 or TRBV12-4, with unresolved D. CDR3 size: 12 residues. Trimming cost V 1 base and J 3 bases, with 2 bases left between them. This CDR3 reads CASSLGTDTQYF. Here the CDR3 DNA reads TGTGCCAGCAGTTTAGGAACAGATACGCAGTATTTT.

This clonotype has more than one count but fewer than ten. This chain connects TRBV11-3 to TRBJ2-3; TRBD2 matches 8 bases. The CDR3 is 18 residues long. Germline assignment: CDR1 SGHNT and CDR2 YENEEA. Trimming cost V 3 bases and J 0 bases; bases outside gene matches: 11. The CDR3 sequence: CASSLGVAGPSSTDTQYF. As DNA, the CDR3 is TGTGCCAGCAGCTTGGGGGTAGCGGGGCCTTCTAGCACAGATACGCAGTATTTT.

This clonotype was found a few times. This chain joins TRBV5-1 and TRBJ1-2, with D perhaps TRBD1 (5 bases). Deletions cut 0 bases from V and 8 bases from J, with 11 bases between. CDR1 and CDR2 (germline): SGHRS, YFSETQ. The CDR3 totals 13 residues. CDR3 loop: CASSLAGIGGYTF. For the CDR3, the DNA is TGCGCCAGCAGCTTGGCAGGGATTGGCGGCTACACCTTC. The full variable domain, its missing parts supplied by reference TRBV5-1 and TRBJ1-2, is KAGVTQTPRYLIKTRGQQVTLSCSPISGHRSVSWYQQTPGQGLQFLFEYFSETQRNKGNFPGRFSGRQFSNSRSEMNVSTLELGDSALYLCASSLAGIGGYTFGSGTRLTVV.

The rearrangement joins TRBV12-5 to TRBJ2-1, with TRBD2 matching over 8 bases. V lost 3 bases, J lost 15 bases, and 10 bases stayed unmatched. The germline gives CDR1 LGHNT, CDR2 FRNRAP. CDR3 length: 13 amino acids. The CDR3 spells CASGLTGGLVPFF. The CDR3 nucleotides are TGTGCTAGTGGTTTAACGGGGGGGTTGGTCCCGTTCTTC.

The V gene is TRBV14, the J gene TRBJ2-3; D is undetermined. This CDR3 comprises 14 residues. The V end was cut by 1 base, the J end by 3 bases, with 8 bases between. Germline-derived CDR1 and CDR2 are SGHDN and FVKESK. The CDR3 spells CASSQAYRTDTQYF. For the CDR3, the DNA is TGTGCCAGCAGCCAAGCCTACAGAACAGATACGCAGTATTTT.

This clonotype appeared a few times. This chain uses TRBV5-4 with TRBJ1-1; possibly TRBD1 for D (5 bases). V was cut by 0 bases and J by 1 base, with 7 bases left in between. From germline, CDR1 is SGHNT and CDR2 YYREEE (reference sequence). This CDR3 comprises 14 residues. CDR3 DNA sequence: TGTGCCAGCAGCTTGGACGGGGGGAACACTGAAGCTTTCTTT. This sequence encodes CASSLDGGNTEAFF.

The chain employs TRBV9 and TRBJ1-6; D unresolved. From germline, CDR1 is SGDLS and CDR2 YYNGEE. The V gene lost 1 base and the J gene lost 0 bases, with 8 bases spanning the gap. The CDR3 sequence is 16 residues long. The CDR3 reads CASSVLPSSYNSPLHF. The CDR3 bases are TGTGCCAGCAGCGTACTTCCGAGCTCCTATAATTCACCCCTCCACTTT.

This clonotype was found a few times. V usage is TRBV20-1 and J usage is TRBJ1-1, with 7 bases matching TRBD1. The J segment lost 1 base and the V segment lost 6 bases, leaving 5 bases of the junction unmatched. Germline CDR1 DFQATT, CDR2 SNEGSKA (reference sequence). This CDR3 comprises 13 residues. The CDR3 DNA is TGCAGTGCGAACAGGGGTGGGAACACTGAAGCTTTCTTT. It is translated as CSANRGGNTEAFF.

This clonotype showed up just a few times. The chain has TRBV5-1 and TRBJ1-1; D possibly corresponds to TRBD1 (5 bases). The CDR3 is 16 amino acids. V dropped 5 bases and J dropped 2 bases, with 19 bases sitting between them. Germline V gene data show CDR1 as SGHRS and CDR2 as YFSETQ. As DNA, the CDR3 is TGCGCCAGCAGTATGCGCGGACACCCCTTCAACACTGAAGCTTTCTTT. This gives the protein CASSMRGHPFNTEAFF.

Only a few counts were recorded for this clonotype. The genes are TRBV24-1 and TRBJ2-1; no clear D gene. V was pared by 8 bases and J by 8 bases, with 15 bases between. CDR3 length equals 13 residues. Germline CDR1 KGHDR, CDR2 SFDVKD. The CDR3 here is CATTPPVGHEQFF. In DNA, the CDR3 is TGTGCCACCACCCCCCCAGTTGGGCATGAGCAGTTCTTC.

This clonotype is judged medium-sized. The chain links TRBV7-8 to TRBJ1-6; TRBD1 matches at 10 bases. CDR1 and CDR2 from the germline V gene are SGHVS and FQNEAQ. This CDR3 contains 16 residues. Trimming removed 6 bases from V and 7 bases from J; junction bases left unmatched: 9. The CDR3, as DNA: TGTGCCAGCAGTTTTATTCTGGGACAGGGGAATTCACCCCTCCACTTT. Encoded protein: CASSFILGQGNSPLHF.

This rearrangement joins TRBV5-1 to TRBJ2-5; 9 bases line up with TRBD1. In germline, CDR1 is SGHRS, CDR2 YFSETQ. The CDR3 consists of 15 residues. Trimming removed 4 bases from V and 4 bases from J; junction bases left unmatched: 8. In DNA form, the CDR3 reads TGCGCCAGCAGCGGGGGACAGGGTATGGGAGAGACCCAGTACTTC. It specifies CASSGGQGMGETQYF.

In this sample, this clonotype turned up a few times. The genes are TRBV20-1 and TRBJ2-3; no definite D call. This CDR3 is built from 11 residues. Trimming removed 5 bases from V and 6 bases from J, with 9 bases in between. Per germline, CDR1 DFQATT and CDR2 SNEGSKA (reference sequence). CDR3 bases: TGCAGTGCTCTTAGAGCGGATACGCAGTATTTT. This encodes CSALRADTQYF.

This clonotype was recorded a few times. The chain recombines TRBV5-1 with TRBJ1-2; 7 bases fit TRBD1. With V trimmed by 6 bases and J by 3 bases, 11 bases remained unmatched. There are 15 residues in the CDR3. Germline V CDR1 and CDR2: SGHRS, YFSETQ. The CDR3 loop reads CASTQTPGTDYGYTF. Here the CDR3 DNA reads TGCGCCAGCACCCAAACGCCGGGGACAGACTATGGCTACACCTTC.

This clonotype appeared a few times. The chain uses TRBV2 and TRBJ2-1; no reliable D call. Germline V gene sequence: CDR1 SNHLY, CDR2 FYNNEI. This CDR3 spans 13 amino acids. V was cut by 6 bases and J by 6 bases, with 12 bases left in between. For the CDR3, the DNA is TGTGCCAGCAGCCCGACAAGGGCCAATGAGCAGTTCTTC. This translates into CASSPTRANEQFF.

This clonotype was seen more than once but under ten times. This chain links TRBV5-1 with TRBJ1-5; perhaps TRBD1 as D (5 bases). The CDR3 consists of 13 residues. Germline assignment: CDR1 SGHRS and CDR2 YFSETQ. V was pared by 0 bases and J by 12 bases, with 13 bases between. The CDR3 is CASSLDLGGNQHF. CDR3 coding DNA: TGCGCCAGCAGCTTGGATCTGGGGGGAAACCAGCATTTT.

The chain uses TRBV15 and TRBJ2-5; no clear D gene. CDR1 is LNHNV and CDR2 is YYDKDF in the germline V gene (reference sequence). V lost 4 bases to trimming and J lost 4 bases, with 7 bases between them. This CDR3 region has 12 residues. DNA for the CDR3: TGTGCCACCAGCATCTACTCAGAGACCCAGTACTTC. Amino acids: CATSIYSETQYF.

The sample holds a few counts of this clonotype. V is TRBV20-1 and J is TRBJ2-5; either TRBD1 or TRBD2 may supply D (6 bases each). Deletions cut 2 bases from V and 4 bases from J, with 17 bases between. The germline V gene encodes CDR1 DFQATT and CDR2 SNEGSKA (reference sequence). The CDR3 extends over 15 amino acids. CDR3 in amino acids: CSARPGAGIRETQYF. Written as DNA, the CDR3 is TGCAGTGCTAGACCGGGGGCAGGGATCCGAGAGACCCAGTACTTC.

This clonotype was counted between two and nine times. This chain connects TRBV5-1 to TRBJ2-3; 8 positions match TRBD2. The CDR3 runs to 18 residues. Trimming removed 0 bases from V and 0 bases from J; junction bases left unmatched: 9. CDR1 SGHRS and CDR2 YFSETQ come from the germline V gene. The CDR3 DNA follows: TGCGCCAGCAGCTTGGGGGCGGGGGGCGTCCAAAGCACAGATACGCAGTATTTT. Amino acid sequence: CASSLGAGGVQSTDTQYF.

This clonotype is judged medium-sized. The V and J genes are TRBV6-1 and TRBJ1-5; D gene ambiguous. There are 17 residues in the CDR3. V lost 6 bases and J lost 0, with 18 bases in between. Germline assignment: CDR1 MNHNS and CDR2 SASEGT. CDR3 loop: CASRLLWEAYSNQPQHF. The CDR3 nucleotides read TGTGCCAGCAGACTTCTGTGGGAGGCTTATAGCAATCAGCCCCAGCATTTT.

The sample holds a few counts of this clonotype. This chain joins TRBV15 and TRBJ2-1, with a possible D match to TRBD1 (6 bases). CDR3 length: 17 residues. V dropped 0 bases and J dropped 6 bases, with 18 bases sitting between them. Germline-derived CDR1 and CDR2 are LNHNV and YYDKDF (reference sequence). The CDR3 coding sequence is TGTGCCACCAGCAGAGATGATTGGGACATTATCTCCAATGAGCAGTTCTTC. This codes for CATSRDDWDIISNEQFF.